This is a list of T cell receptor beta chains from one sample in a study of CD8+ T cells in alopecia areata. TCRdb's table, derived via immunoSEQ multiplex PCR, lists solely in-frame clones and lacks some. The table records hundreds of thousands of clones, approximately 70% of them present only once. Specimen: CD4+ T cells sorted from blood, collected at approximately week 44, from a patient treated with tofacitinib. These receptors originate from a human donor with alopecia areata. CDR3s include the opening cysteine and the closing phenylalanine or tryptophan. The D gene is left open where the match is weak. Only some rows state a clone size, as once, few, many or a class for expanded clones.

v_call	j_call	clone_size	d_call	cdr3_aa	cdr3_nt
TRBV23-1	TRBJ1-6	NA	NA	CASRKSGVTAGYCNSPLHF	TGCGCCAGCAGGAAATCAGGTGTGACAGCCGGATATTGTAATTCACCCCTCCACTTT
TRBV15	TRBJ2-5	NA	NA	CATSRRQGGTQYF	TGTGCCACCAGCAGAAGACAGGGAGGGACCCAGTACTTC
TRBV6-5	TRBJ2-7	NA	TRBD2	CASRDPSGGKYEQYF	TGTGCCAGCAGAGACCCTAGCGGGGGGAAATACGAGCAGTACTTC
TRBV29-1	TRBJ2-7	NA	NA	CSVESGVHYEQYF	TGCAGCGTTGAATCAGGGGTCCACTACGAGCAGTACTTC
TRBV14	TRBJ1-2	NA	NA	CASSLGRRVYGYTF	TGTGCCAGCAGCCTCGGGCGGCGCGTCTATGGCTACACCTTC
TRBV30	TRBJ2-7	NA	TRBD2	CAWSGLAGSYEQYF	TGTGCCTGGAGTGGACTAGCGGGATCCTACGAGCAGTACTTC
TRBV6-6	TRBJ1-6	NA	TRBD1	CASSYPTGGSPLHF	TGTGCCAGCAGTTACCCGACAGGGGGTTCACCCCTCCACTTT
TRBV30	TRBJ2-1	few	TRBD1	CAWNNLPGQGNYNEQFF	TGTGCCTGGAATAATCTTCCGGGACAGGGGAACTACAATGAGCAGTTCTTC
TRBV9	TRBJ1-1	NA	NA	CASSVIGGNTEAFF	TGTGCCAGCAGCGTTATAGGGGGAAACACTGAAGCTTTCTTT
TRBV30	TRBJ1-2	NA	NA	CAWSVLSDGHQANYGYTF	TGTGCCTGGAGTGTACTTTCGGATGGACACCAAGCTAACTATGGCTACACCTTC
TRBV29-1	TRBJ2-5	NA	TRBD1	CSAAGQGGETQYF	TGCAGCGCTGCAGGACAGGGGGGAGAGACCCAGTACTTC
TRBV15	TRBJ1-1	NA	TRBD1	CATSKDRARAEAFF	TGTGCCACCAGCAAAGACAGGGCGAGGGCTGAAGCTTTCTTT
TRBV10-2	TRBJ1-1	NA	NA	CASSEEVQLSGAEAFF	TGCGCCAGCAGTGAAGAGGTCCAATTGTCGGGCGCTGAAGCTTTCTTT
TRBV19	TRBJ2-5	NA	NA	CASSNIKETQYF	TGTGCCAGTAGCAATATTAAAGAGACCCAGTACTTC
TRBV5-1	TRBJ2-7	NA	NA	CASSFKGGTYEQYF	TGCGCCAGCAGCTTCAAAGGAGGCACCTACGAGCAGTACTTC
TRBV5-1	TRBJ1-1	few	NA	CASSWGRVANTEAFF	TGCGCCAGCAGCTGGGGCCGGGTCGCGAACACTGAAGCTTTCTTT
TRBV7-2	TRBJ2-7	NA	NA	CASSFSRSSYEQYF	TGTGCCAGCAGCTTTAGCAGGAGCTCCTACGAGCAGTACTTC
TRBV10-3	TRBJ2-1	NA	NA	CAISERAGTGYNEQFF	TGTGCCATCAGTGAGCGGGCAGGGACTGGTTACAATGAGCAGTTCTTC
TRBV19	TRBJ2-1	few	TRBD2	CASSRGGYEQFF	TGTGCCAGTAGCCGGGGGGGCTATGAGCAGTTCTTC
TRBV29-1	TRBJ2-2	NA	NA	CSVDLSAIPGGELFF	TGCAGCGTTGATCTTTCGGCCATCCCCGGCGGGGAGCTGTTTTTT
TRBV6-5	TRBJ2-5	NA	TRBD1	CASSYLGQHQETQYF	TGTGCCAGCAGTTACCTGGGACAGCACCAAGAGACCCAGTACTTC
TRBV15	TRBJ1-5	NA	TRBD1	CATSNRQGASNQPQHF	TGTGCCACCAGCAATAGACAGGGTGCGAGCAATCAGCCCCAGCATTTT
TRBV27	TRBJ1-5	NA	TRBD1	CASSPGTGWASNQPQHF	TGTGCCAGCAGCCCCGGGACAGGGTGGGCTAGCAATCAGCCCCAGCATTTT
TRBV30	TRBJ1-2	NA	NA	CAWSWAGANYGYTF	TGTGCCTGGAGTTGGGCCGGAGCTAACTATGGCTACACCTTC
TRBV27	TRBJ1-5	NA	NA	CASMITYRDNQPQHF	TGTGCCAGCATGATAACGTACAGGGACAATCAGCCCCAGCATTTT
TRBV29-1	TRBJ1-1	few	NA	CSVVGTPNTEAFF	TGCAGCGTTGTGGGGACACCGAACACTGAAGCTTTCTTT
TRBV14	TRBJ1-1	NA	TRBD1	CASSQRTGRNTEAFF	TGTGCCAGCAGCCAACGGACAGGGAGGAACACTGAAGCTTTCTTT
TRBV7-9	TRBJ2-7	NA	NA	CASSRGYYEQYF	TGTGCCAGCAGCCGCGGATACTACGAGCAGTACTTC
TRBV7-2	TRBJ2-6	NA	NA	CASSLFDSGANVLTF	TGTGCCAGCAGCTTGTTCGACTCTGGGGCCAACGTCCTGACTTTC
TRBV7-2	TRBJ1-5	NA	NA	CASSLPGVQPQHF	TGTGCCAGCAGCTTACCAGGGGTCCAGCCCCAGCATTTT
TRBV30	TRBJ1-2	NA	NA	CAWQGLHGYGYTF	TGTGCCTGGCAGGGTCTCCACGGGTATGGCTACACCTTC
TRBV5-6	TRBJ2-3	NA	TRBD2	CASSLNAGGIDTQYF	TGTGCCAGCAGCTTGAATGCGGGGGGAATAGATACGCAGTATTTT
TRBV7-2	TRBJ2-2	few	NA	CASSPSRDTGELFF	TGTGCCAGCAGCCCGAGCAGAGACACCGGGGAGCTGTTTTTT
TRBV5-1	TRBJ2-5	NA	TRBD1	CASSMGQGGETQYF	TGCGCCAGCAGCATGGGACAGGGCGGTGAGACCCAGTACTTC
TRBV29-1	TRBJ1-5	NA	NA	CSVVTGKAQHF	TGCAGCGTCGTAACAGGGAAAGCCCAGCATTTT
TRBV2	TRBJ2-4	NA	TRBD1	CASRGDSKQNIQYF	TGTGCCAGCAGAGGGGACAGCAAACAAAACATTCAGTACTTC
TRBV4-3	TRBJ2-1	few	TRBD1	CASSQDVQGAFEQFF	TGCGCCAGCAGCCAAGATGTACAGGGGGCCTTTGAGCAGTTCTTC
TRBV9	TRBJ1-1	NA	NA	CASSVDGDTEAFF	TGTGCCAGCAGCGTAGACGGGGACACTGAAGCTTTCTTT
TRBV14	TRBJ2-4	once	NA	CASSQEAGLAKNIQYF	TGTGCCAGCAGCCAAGAGGCAGGATTAGCCAAAAACATTCAGTACTTC
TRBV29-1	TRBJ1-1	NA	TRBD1	CSVGAGIHRGLMNTEAFF	TGCAGCGTTGGGGCTGGGATTCACAGGGGGCTAATGAACACTGAAGCTTTCTTT
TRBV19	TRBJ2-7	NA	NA	CASNRQAGSLYEQYF	TGTGCCAGTAACCGTCAGGCCGGCAGTCTCTACGAGCAGTACTTC
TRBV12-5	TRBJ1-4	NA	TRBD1	CASGLGDRFSNEKLFF	TGTGCTAGTGGTTTGGGGGACAGATTCTCTAATGAAAAACTGTTTTTT
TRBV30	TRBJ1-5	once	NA	CTWSIGVSNQPQHF	TGTACCTGGTCAATTGGGGTTAGCAATCAGCCCCAGCATTTT
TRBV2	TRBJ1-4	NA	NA	CASSPWTSNEKLFF	TGTGCCAGCAGCCCCTGGACGAGTAATGAAAAACTGTTTTTT
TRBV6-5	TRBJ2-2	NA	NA	CAHGVPGGELFF	TGTGCCCACGGGGTTCCGGGCGGGGAGCTGTTTTTT
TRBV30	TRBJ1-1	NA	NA	CACKPRNTEAFF	TGTGCCTGCAAACCGAGGAACACTGAAGCTTTCTTT